This entry describes one TCR beta chain. Its target is not known. Generated by immunoSEQ multiplex PCR, the TCRdb table keeps only in-frame clones and is missing some. The table shows some 2,000,000 clones, with around 95% occurring only once. The V gene's germline CDR1 is SGHNT and CDR2 YENEEA. The length of the CDR3 is 17 residues. The V end was cut by 1 base, the J end by 2 bases, with 18 bases between. These data belong to a study of shared clonotypes between healthy human individuals. Study at large: Three plates were used per donor for CD4 naive, three for CD4 memory, two for CD8 naive and one for CD8 memory. Notes on the study in general: A few donors held about 5% of naive CD4 clonotypes in common. Investigators expected sequencing depth to affect clonotype sharing among donors.

Recent acute infections and vaccinations were absent in the healthy HIV-negative adult donors. The sequenced sample consisted of naive CD4+ T cells sorted from blood. Stated subset: CD45RA+ positively selected. This clonotype was obtained from a man aged 18 to 29 in good health. The rearrangement joins TRBV11-3 to TRBJ2-7, with D tentatively TRBD2 (5 bases). CDR3 loop: CASSLVGYGIWTYEQYF. The CDR3, as DNA: TGTGCCAGCAGCTTAGTTGGTTACGGGATATGGACCTACGAGCAGTACTTC.